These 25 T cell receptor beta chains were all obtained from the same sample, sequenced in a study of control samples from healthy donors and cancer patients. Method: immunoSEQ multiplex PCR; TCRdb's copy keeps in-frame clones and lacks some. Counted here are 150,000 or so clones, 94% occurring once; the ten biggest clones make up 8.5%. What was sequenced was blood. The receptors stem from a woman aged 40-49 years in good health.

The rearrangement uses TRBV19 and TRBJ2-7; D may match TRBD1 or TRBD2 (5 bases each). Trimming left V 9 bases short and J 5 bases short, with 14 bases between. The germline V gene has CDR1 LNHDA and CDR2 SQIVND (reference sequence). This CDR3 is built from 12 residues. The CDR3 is CASRNPGHEQYF. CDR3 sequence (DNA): TGTGCCAGCCGGAATCCGGGGCACGAGCAGTACTTC.

CDR3 in amino acids: CASGEFYNSPLHF. CDR3 DNA sequence: TGTGCCAGCGGAGAATTCTATAATTCACCCCTCCACTTT. The chain combines TRBV7-2 with TRBJ1-6; D gene ambiguous. This CDR3 comprises 13 residues. From germline, CDR1 is SGHTA and CDR2 FQGNSA. V was shortened by 8 bases and J by 3 bases, with 8 bases between the two germline ends.

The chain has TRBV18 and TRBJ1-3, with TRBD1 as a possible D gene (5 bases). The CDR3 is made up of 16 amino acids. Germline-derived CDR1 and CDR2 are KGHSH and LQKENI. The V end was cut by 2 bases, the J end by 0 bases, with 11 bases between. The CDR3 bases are TGTGCCAGCTCACCAAGGGAGGGGCACTCTGGAAACACCATATATTTT. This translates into CASSPREGHSGNTIYF.

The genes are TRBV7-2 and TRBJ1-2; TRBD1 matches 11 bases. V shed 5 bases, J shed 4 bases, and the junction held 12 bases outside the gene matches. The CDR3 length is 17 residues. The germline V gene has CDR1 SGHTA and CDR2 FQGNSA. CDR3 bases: TGTGCCAGCAGCATTCGGACAGGGGGCGAAAGGGCCTATGGCTACACCTTC. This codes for CASSIRTGGERAYGYTF.

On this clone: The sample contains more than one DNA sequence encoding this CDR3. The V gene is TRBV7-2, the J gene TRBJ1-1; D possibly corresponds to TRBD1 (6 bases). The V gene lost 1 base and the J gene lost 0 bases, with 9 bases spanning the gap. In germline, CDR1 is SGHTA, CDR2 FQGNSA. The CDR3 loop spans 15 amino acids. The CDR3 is CASSLEGGLNTEAFF. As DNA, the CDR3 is TGTGCCAGCAGCTTAGAAGGGGGATTGAACACTGAAGCTTTCTTT.

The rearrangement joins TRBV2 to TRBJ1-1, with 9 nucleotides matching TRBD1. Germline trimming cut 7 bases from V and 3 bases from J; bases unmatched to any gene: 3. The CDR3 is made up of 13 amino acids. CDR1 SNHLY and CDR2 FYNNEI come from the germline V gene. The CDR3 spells CASTRDRDTEAFF. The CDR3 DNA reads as TGTGCCAGCACCCGGGACAGGGACACTGAAGCTTTCTTT.

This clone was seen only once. CDR3 sequence: CASSHGGTYGNSPLHF. The CDR3 DNA reads as TGTGCCAGCAGCCATGGGGGGACTTACGGCAATTCACCCCTCCACTTT. The rearrangement joins TRBV3-1 (or the pseudogene TRBV3-2) to TRBJ1-6; D possibly corresponds to TRBD1 (5 bases). Germline CDR1 and CDR2: LGHDT and YNNKEL (reference sequence). The CDR3 is 16 amino acids. V was trimmed by 3 bases and J by 7 bases, leaving 16 bases between them.

This chain's CDR3 is CSVASTATEAFF. CDR3 bases: TGCAGCGTTGCCAGCACAGCCACTGAAGCTTTCTTT. The chain joins TRBV29-1 to TRBJ1-1; D is uncertain. Germline V gene sequence: CDR1 SQVTM, CDR2 ANQGSEA. The CDR3 runs to 12 residues. V lost 4 bases and J lost 4, with 10 bases in between. Using reference TRBV29-1 and TRBJ1-1 for the parts outside the CDR3, the full variable domain is SAVISQKPSRDICQRGTSLTIQCQVDSQVTMMFWYRQQPGQSLTLIATANQGSEATYESGFVIDKFPISRPNLTFSTLTVSNMSPEDSSIYLCSVASTATEAFFGQGTRLTVV.

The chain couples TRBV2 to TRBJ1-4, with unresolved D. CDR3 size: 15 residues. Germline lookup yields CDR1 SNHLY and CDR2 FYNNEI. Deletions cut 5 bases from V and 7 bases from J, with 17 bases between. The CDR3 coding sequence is TGTGCCAGCAGTTCCAGACCCGGGCACGGTGAAAAACTGTTTTTT. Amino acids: CASSSRPGHGEKLFF.

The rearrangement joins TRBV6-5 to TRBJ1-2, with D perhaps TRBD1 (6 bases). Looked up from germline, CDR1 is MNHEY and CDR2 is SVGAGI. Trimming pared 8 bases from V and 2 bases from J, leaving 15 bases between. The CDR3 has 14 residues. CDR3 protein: CASRPGALNYGYTF. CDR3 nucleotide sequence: TGTGCCAGCCGGCCAGGGGCCCTAAACTATGGCTACACCTTC.

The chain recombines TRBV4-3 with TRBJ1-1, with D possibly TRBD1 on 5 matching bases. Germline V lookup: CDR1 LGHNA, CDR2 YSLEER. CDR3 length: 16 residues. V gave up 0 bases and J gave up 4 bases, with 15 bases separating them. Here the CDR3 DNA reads TGCGCCAGCAGCCAAGAGGGCTGGCAGGGTCCCACTGAAGCTTTCTTT. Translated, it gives CASSQEGWQGPTEAFF.

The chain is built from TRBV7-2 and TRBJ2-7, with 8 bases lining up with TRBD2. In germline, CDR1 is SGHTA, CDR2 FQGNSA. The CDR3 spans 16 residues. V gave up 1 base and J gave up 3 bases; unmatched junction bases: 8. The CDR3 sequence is CASSLELGAGGYEQYF. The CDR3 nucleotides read TGTGCCAGCAGCTTAGAGCTGGGTGCGGGGGGCTACGAGCAGTACTTC.

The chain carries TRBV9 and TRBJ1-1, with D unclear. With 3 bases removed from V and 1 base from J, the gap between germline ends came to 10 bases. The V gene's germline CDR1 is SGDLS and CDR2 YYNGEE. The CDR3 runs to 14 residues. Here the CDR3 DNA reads TGTGCCAGCAGCGCGAGAGCAGCGAACACTGAAGCTTTCTTT. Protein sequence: CASSARAANTEAFF. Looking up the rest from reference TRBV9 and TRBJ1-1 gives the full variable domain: DSGVTQTPKHLITATGQRVTLRCSPRSGDLSVYWYQQSLDQGLQFLIQYYNGEERAKGNILERFSAQQFPDLHSELNLSSLELGDSALYFCASSARAANTEAFFGQGTRLTVV.

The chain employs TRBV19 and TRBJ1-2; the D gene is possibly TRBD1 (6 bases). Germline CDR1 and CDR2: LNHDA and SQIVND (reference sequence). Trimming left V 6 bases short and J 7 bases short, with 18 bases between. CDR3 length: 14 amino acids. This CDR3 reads CASSIDRQFGGYTF. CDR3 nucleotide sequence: TGTGCCAGTAGCATTGACAGGCAGTTCGGTGGCTACACCTTC. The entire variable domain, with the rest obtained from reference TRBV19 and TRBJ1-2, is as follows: DGGITQSPKYLFRKEGQNVTLSCEQNLNHDAMYWYRQDPGQGLRLIYYSQIVNDFQKGDIAEGYSVSREKKESFPLTVTSAQKNPTAFYLCASSIDRQFGGYTFGSGTRLTVV.

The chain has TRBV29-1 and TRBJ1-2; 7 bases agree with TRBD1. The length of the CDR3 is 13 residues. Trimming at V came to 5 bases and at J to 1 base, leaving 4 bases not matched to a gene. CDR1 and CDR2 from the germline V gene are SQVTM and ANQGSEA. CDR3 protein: CSVQDRRNYGYTF. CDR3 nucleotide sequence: TGCAGCGTTCAGGACAGGCGTAACTATGGCTACACCTTC.

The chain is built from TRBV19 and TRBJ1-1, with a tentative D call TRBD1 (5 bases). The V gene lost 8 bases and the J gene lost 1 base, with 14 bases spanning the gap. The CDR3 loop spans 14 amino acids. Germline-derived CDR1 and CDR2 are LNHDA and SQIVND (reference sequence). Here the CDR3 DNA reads TGTGCCAGTGTCATCGGGGGAAGGAACACTGAAGCTTTCTTT. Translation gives CASVIGGRNTEAFF.

The CDR3 DNA reads TGTGCCAGCAGTCTTTCCAGGGGAGACGAAAAACTGTTTTTT. Translation gives CASSLSRGDEKLFF. The chain recombines TRBV27 with TRBJ1-4; a possible D gene is TRBD1 (6 bases). This CDR3 contains 14 residues. Germline CDR1 MNHEY, CDR2 SMNVEV (reference sequence). The V end was cut by 5 bases, the J end by 8 bases, with 15 bases between.

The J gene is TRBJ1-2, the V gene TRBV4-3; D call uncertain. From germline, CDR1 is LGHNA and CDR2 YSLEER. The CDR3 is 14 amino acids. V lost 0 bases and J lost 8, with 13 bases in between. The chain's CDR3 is CASSQDLGMGGYTF. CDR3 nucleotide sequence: TGCGCCAGCAGCCAAGATCTGGGAATGGGCGGCTACACCTTC.

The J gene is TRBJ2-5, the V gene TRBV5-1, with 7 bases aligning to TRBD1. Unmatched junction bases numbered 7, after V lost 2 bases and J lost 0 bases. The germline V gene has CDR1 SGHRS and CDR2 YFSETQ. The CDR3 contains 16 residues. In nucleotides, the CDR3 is TGCGCCAGCAGCTTTAGGGGGCTGGCGTACCAAGAGACCCAGTACTTC. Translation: CASSFRGLAYQETQYF.

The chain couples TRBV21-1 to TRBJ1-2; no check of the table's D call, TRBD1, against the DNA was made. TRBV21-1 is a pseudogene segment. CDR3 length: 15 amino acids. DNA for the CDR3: TGTGCCAGCAGCAAATCTTGTAGGGGCTACTATGGCTACACCTTC. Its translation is CASSKSCRGYYGYTF.

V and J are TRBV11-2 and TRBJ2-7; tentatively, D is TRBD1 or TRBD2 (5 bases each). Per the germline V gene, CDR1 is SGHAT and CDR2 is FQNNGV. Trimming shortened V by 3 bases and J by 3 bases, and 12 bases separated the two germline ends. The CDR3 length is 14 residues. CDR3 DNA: TGTGCCAGCAGCTTGGGGGTTTCCGGCTACGAGCAGTACTTC. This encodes CASSLGVSGYEQYF.

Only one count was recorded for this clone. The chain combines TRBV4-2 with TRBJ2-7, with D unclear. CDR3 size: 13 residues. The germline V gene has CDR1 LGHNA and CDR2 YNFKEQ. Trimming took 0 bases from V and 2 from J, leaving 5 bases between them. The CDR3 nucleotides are TGTGCCAGCAGCCAAGACAGACCCTACGAGCAGTACTTC. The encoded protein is CASSQDRPYEQYF.

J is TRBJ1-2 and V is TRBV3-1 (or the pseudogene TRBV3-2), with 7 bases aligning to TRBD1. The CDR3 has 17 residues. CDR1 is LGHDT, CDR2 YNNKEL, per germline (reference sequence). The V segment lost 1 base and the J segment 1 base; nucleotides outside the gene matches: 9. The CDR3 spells CASSQGVGGGFNYGYTF. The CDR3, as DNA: TGTGCCAGCAGCCAAGGGGTAGGGGGCGGATTTAACTATGGCTACACCTTC.

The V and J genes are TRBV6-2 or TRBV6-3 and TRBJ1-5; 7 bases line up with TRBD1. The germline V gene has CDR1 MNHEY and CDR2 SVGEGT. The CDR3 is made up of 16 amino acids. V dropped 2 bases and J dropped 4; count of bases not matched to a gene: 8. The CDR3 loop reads CASSYGGGTVNQPQHF. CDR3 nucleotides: TGTGCCAGCAGTTACGGTGGGGGGACAGTTAATCAGCCCCAGCATTTT.

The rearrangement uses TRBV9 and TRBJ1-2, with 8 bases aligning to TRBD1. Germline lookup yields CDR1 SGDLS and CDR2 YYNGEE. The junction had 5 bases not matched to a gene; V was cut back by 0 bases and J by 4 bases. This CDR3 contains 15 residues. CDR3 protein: CASSVGGQDLYGYTF. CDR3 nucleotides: TGTGCCAGCAGCGTAGGGGGACAGGACCTCTATGGCTACACCTTC.